One T cell receptor (beta chain) is described in this entry. Treatment described: some 19 received Ad26.COV2.S at low or high dose, single or two shots; about 5 received placebo; per-sample allocation not given. Specimens were obtained on day 63 following the first vaccine or placebo injection. Trimming cost V 0 bases and J 0 bases, with 7 bases left between them. The germline V gene has CDR1 SGHRS and CDR2 YFSETQ. The CDR3 is 15 residues long. TCRdb's table, derived via immunoSEQ multiplex PCR, lists solely in-frame clones and lacks some. The table shows around 450,000 clones, with about 88% occurring only once. This specimen belongs to a study of Ad26.COV2.S vaccination and SARS-CoV-2 variants.

The chain is built from TRBV5-1 and TRBJ1-3; D is ambiguous. Sequenced here: peripheral blood, sampled in a trial of Ad26.COV2.S vaccine versus placebo. The sequence was collected from a person aged 18 to 59 who received the Ad26.COV2.S COVID-19 vaccine or a placebo. The CDR3 DNA reads as TGCGCCAGCAGCTTGGTATACAACTCTGGAAACACCATATATTTT. Residues: CASSLVYNSGNTIYF.